This is a list of T cell receptor beta chains from one sample in a study of CD8+ T cells in alopecia areata. The repertoire was sequenced with immunoSEQ multiplex PCR; TCRdb's copy has only in-frame clones and lacks some. The table shows nearly 95,000 clones, with about three quarters occurring only once. This specimen was CD8+ T cells sorted from blood, taken at approximately week 45, from a patient treated with tofacitinib. The receptor set was obtained from a human donor with alopecia areata. Each CDR3 is given without its conserved first and last residue.

v_call	cdr3_aa
TRBV25-1	ASSEGGTYEQY
TRBV15	ATSRTGANTEAF
TRBV7-6	ASSLRTGKDSPLH
TRBV5-1	ASSSFRDIHYEQY
TRBV4-2	ASSQDRTGRSNTEAF
TRBV29-1	SVIDRDPYGYT
TRBV11-2	ASSQKETQY
TRBV6-5	ASSGLYNEQF
TRBV25-1	ASSEGYEQY
TRBV29-1	SVSPGRAEAF
TRBV13	ASSLYGPTEAF
TRBV29-1	SVAVYDTGELF
TRBV5-6	ASSSYLTEAF
TRBV30	AWDSGTGGEQY
TRBV6-6	ASSSRDRVDSPLH
TRBV15	ATSRDLSTGQTSYEQY
TRBV15	ATSRDGNRGTDTQY
TRBV4-1	ASSQDLRTGELF
TRBV11-2	ASSLDKRSGGEYEQY
TRBV29-1	SVGENYGYT
TRBV28	ASSRDSYTEAF
TRBV27	ASSLTTNQPQH
TRBV5-6	ASSLASRELF
TRBV29-1	SARTTYEQY
TRBV10-3	ASSLGTVKGPRTEAF
TRBV19	ASSILSGGGNQPQH
TRBV29-1	SGKTGDYGYT
TRBV7-8	ASSLTGKGLNTEAF
TRBV29-1	SVDPENTEAF
TRBV15	ATSSGGGPAHTDTQY
TRBV5-6	ASSSTGKIRRTDTQY
TRBV15	ATSRDRGPSNQPQH
TRBV5-1	ASSPKTRGRVGSDTQY
TRBV10-2	ASRTTSGGLDTQY
TRBV19	ASSIDGESLETQY
TRBV29-1	SVYQDYEQY
TRBV28	ASSLPATTDSNQPQH
TRBV25-1	ASSEDRASHIQY
TRBV4-1	ASSTGLGDTGELF
TRBV6-6	ATTGTGGKGNTEAF
TRBV29-1	SVRLAVHNEQF
TRBV4-3	ASSQGKGYEQY
TRBV27	ASSLQGRGTEAF
TRBV4-1	ASSQGGQGPYNEQF
TRBV9	ASSGPYGYT
TRBV4-1	ASSQDQADSSYEQY
TRBV10-3	AISESTRGGYT
TRBV7-9	ATTPPTGTYEQY
TRBV30	AWSETGVDEQF
TRBV9	ASSGPLGPPV
TRBV27	ASSYPPGTGPLYEQY
TRBV5-1	ASSSTGIYGYT
TRBV25-1	ATRQGLGYT